This T cell receptor (beta chain) was sequenced in a study of blood T cell repertoires in COVID-19. Study background: Collection of acute and convalescent COVID-19 samples took place in the United States, Italy and Spain.

The J segment lost 7 bases and the V segment lost 4 bases, leaving 6 bases of the junction unmatched. The V gene's germline CDR1 is KGHSH and CDR2 LQKENI. The CDR3 consists of 14 residues. Some clones are missing from TCRdb's copy, which holds only in-frame ones; the method was immunoSEQ multiplex PCR. The repertoire holds 200,000 or so clones, with roughly 90% as singletons. V is TRBV18 and J is TRBJ2-1; 8 positions agree with TRBD1. Sequencing was performed on peripheral blood. The receptor's source is a man between 60 and 70 years old with COVID-19, enrolled during active disease. The CDR3 DNA reads as TGTGCCAGCTCACTCGACAGGGGCCGGAATGAGCAGTTCTTC. It is translated as CASSLDRGRNEQFF. The full variable domain, rest sourced from reference TRBV18 and TRBJ2-1, is NAGVMQNPRHLVRRRGQEARLRCSPMKGHSHVYWYRQLPEEGLKFMVYLQKENIIDESGMPKERFSAEFPKEGPSILRIQQVVRGDSAAYFCASSLDRGRNEQFFGPGTRLTVL.